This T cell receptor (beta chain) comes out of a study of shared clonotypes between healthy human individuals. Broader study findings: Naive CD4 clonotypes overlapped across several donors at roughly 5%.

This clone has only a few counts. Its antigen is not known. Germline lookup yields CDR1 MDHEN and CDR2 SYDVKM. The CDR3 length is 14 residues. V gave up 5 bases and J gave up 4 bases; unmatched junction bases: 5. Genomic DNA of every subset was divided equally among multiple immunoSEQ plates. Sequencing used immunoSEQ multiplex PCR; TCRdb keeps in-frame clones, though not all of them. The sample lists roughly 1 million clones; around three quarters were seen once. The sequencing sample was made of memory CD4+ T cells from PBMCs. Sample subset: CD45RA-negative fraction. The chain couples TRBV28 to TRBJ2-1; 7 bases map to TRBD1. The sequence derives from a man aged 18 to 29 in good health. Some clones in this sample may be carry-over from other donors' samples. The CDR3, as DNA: TGTGCCAGCAGTCCATCGGGACAGTACAATGAGCAGTTCTTC. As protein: CASSPSGQYNEQFF.